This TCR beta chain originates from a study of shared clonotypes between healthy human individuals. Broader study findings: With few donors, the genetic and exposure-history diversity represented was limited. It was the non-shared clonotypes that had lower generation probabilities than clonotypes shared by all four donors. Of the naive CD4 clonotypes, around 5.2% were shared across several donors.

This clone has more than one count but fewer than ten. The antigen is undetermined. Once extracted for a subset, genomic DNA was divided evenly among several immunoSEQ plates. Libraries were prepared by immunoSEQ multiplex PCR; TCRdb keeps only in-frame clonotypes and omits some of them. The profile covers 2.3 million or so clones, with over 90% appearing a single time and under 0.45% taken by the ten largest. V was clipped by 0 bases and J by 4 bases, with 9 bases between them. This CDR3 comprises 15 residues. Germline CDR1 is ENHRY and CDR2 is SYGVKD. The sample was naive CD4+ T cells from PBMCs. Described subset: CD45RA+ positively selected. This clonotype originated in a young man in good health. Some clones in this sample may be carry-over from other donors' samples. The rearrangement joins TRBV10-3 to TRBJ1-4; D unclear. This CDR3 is CAISESWGDNEKLFF. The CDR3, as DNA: TGTGCCATCAGTGAGTCGTGGGGAGATAATGAAAAACTGTTTTTT.